The 9 T cell receptor beta chains below all came from one sample that was sequenced in a study of blood T cell repertoires in COVID-19 (dated by TCRdb to 2020 to 2022). Preparation of the library involved the immunoSEQ multiplex PCR assay. TCRdb took this table from immuneACCESS and kept in-frame rearrangements with V and J called. Such tables lack part of the clones; where checked against another copy, unresolved V genes explain under half of the gap, and the rest is unexplained. The sample contains about 55,000 clones, 90% of them found a single time. The top ten hold roughly 6.2% of the sample. Material for sequencing was peripheral blood. The receptors stem from a man aged 35 to 55 with acute or convalescent COVID-19.

The V gene is TRBV15, the J gene TRBJ1-1; TRBD1 agrees at 9 bases. The length of the CDR3 is 14 residues. Losses at the gene ends were 3 bases for V and 4 bases for J; bases not matched to a gene: 3. Germline loops: CDR1 LNHNV, CDR2 YYDKDF (reference sequence). For the CDR3, the DNA is TGTGCCACCAGCAGTCAGACAGGGGGCACTGAAGCTTTCTTT. Its protein is CATSSQTGGTEAFF.

This clone was recorded only once. The genes are TRBV19 and TRBJ2-6; no definite D call. Germline CDR1 LNHDA, CDR2 SQIVND (reference sequence). Trimming removed 1 base from V and 1 base from J, with 8 bases in between. This CDR3 has 16 residues. The CDR3 nucleotides are TGTGCCAGTAGTATAGGGATACAGTCTGGGGCCAACGTCCTGACTTTC. Translated: CASSIGIQSGANVLTF.

There are a few counts of this clone. The V call is TRBV7-9, the J call TRBJ2-5; 7 nucleotides line up with TRBD2. The junction had 1 base not matched to a gene; V was cut back by 2 bases and J by 1 base. CDR3 size: 14 residues. Germline CDR1 and CDR2: SEHNR and FQNEAQ (reference sequence). Here the CDR3 reads CASSLIAGQETQYF. DNA for the CDR3: TGTGCCAGCAGCTTAATAGCGGGCCAAGAGACCCAGTACTTC.

This clone was detected only once. The rearrangement links TRBV18 to TRBJ1-1; D gene ambiguous. Deletions cut 8 bases from V and 5 bases from J, with 15 bases between. The CDR3 runs to 13 residues. CDR1 is KGHSH, CDR2 LQKENI, per germline. Written as DNA, the CDR3 is TGTGCCAGCGCGGAAGAAAGAAGTACTGAAGCTTTCTTT. This translates into CASAEERSTEAFF. Full variable domain (outside the CDR3, taken from reference TRBV18 and TRBJ1-1): NAGVMQNPRHLVRRRGQEARLRCSPMKGHSHVYWYRQLPEEGLKFMVYLQKENIIDESGMPKERFSAEFPKEGPSILRIQQVVRGDSAAYFCASAEERSTEAFFGQGTRLTVV.

This clone turned up a few times. The rearrangement uses TRBV7-9 and TRBJ2-2, with 10 bases identical to TRBD2. The V and J ends lost 5 bases and 0 bases, in that order; junction bases with no gene match: 6. The CDR3 spans 17 residues. CDR1 is SEHNR and CDR2 is FQNEAQ in the germline V gene (reference sequence). The CDR3 nucleotides read TGTGCCAGCAGCCCCATCGGACTAGCGGCGAACACCGGGGAGCTGTTTTTT. It yields the protein CASSPIGLAANTGELFF.

This chain joins TRBV4-2 and TRBJ1-1; 8 bases map to TRBD1. Germline-derived CDR1 and CDR2 are LGHNA and YNFKEQ. V dropped 4 bases and J dropped 1; count of bases not matched to a gene: 5. The length of the CDR3 is 15 residues. CDR3 amino acids: CASSPGTGENTEAFF. The CDR3 region has the DNA TGTGCCAGCAGCCCGGGGACAGGTGAGAACACTGAAGCTTTCTTT.

The chain couples TRBV11-3 to TRBJ2-1, with TRBD2 matching 11 bases. The CDR3 runs 15 residues. The ends lost 4 bases at V and 8 bases at J; junction bases unmatched: 7. CDR1 is SGHNT and CDR2 is YENEEA in the germline V gene. CDR3 nucleotides: TGTGCCAGCAGCTCAACGGGGACTAGCGGCGATGAGCAGTTCTTC. It encodes CASSSTGTSGDEQFF.

The chain has TRBV7-9 and TRBJ2-1, with TRBD2 matching over 10 bases. The CDR3 is 14 residues long. CDR1 is SEHNR and CDR2 is FQNEAQ in the germline V gene (reference sequence). Unmatched junction bases numbered 7, after V lost 9 bases and J lost 5 bases. This CDR3 is CASVTSGINNEQFF. In DNA form, the CDR3 reads TGTGCCAGTGTAACTAGCGGGATTAACAATGAGCAGTTCTTC.

The chain employs TRBV15 and TRBJ2-3; D remains unclear. V lost 4 bases to trimming and J lost 7 bases, with 15 bases between them. Germline V lookup: CDR1 LNHNV, CDR2 YYDKDF (reference sequence). This CDR3 spans 14 amino acids. CDR3 coding DNA: TGTGCCACCAGCACCGCATCCTCACACCATACGCAGTATTTT. This translates into CATSTASSHHTQYF. Full variable domain (rest looked up from reference TRBV15 and TRBJ2-3): DAMVIQNPRYQVTQFGKPVTLSCSQTLNHNVMYWYQQKSSQAPKLLFHYYDKDFNNEADTPDNFQSRRPNTSFCFLDIRSPGLGDTAMYLCATSTASSHHTQYFGPGTRLTVL.